This entry is about one TCR beta chain. Antigen specificity is unknown. The data belong to a study of T cell repertoires in cytomegalovirus infection. Across the whole study: As its CMV epitopes, the study selected recently identified HLA-C-restricted and well-studied HLA-B-restricted targets. General study findings and limits: HLA-C-restricted CMV clonotypes gave the most frequent clonotype in two of eight donors.

Germline CDR1 is MNHNS and CDR2 is SASEGT. V dropped 6 bases and J dropped 6; count of bases not matched to a gene: 8. The CDR3 extends over 13 amino acids. From the reads, TCRdb called clonotypes with MiXCR, one entry per CDR3 protein. The sample shows around 570,000 distinct CDR3 sequences, roughly 42% of them seen only once. The specimen was cultured PBMCs, collected from culture after CMV antigen stimulation. The origin of this receptor is a human donor in good health (CMV status not recorded). Some clones in this sample may be carry-over from other donors' samples. The chain employs TRBV6-1 and TRBJ2-7, with 7 bases lining up with TRBD1. For the CDR3, the DNA is TGTGCCAGCAGCCAGGGGGATCTTTCCGAGCAGTACTTC. Encoded protein: CASSQGDLSEQYF.